The 2 T cell receptor beta chains given below trace back to one sample, sequenced in a study of T cell responses to AZD1222 COVID-19 vaccine. Method: immunoSEQ multiplex PCR; TCRdb's copy keeps in-frame clones and lacks some. The sample shows about 140,000 clones, roughly 90% of them seen only once. The input for sequencing was peripheral blood, taken on day 0 of AZD1222 vaccination. These TCRs come from an adult in good health.

This sequence joins TRBV5-1 and TRBJ2-5, with a possible D match to TRBD1 (5 bases). V was clipped by 4 bases and J by 3 bases, with 16 bases between them. The CDR3 is 15 residues long. Germline assignment: CDR1 SGHRS and CDR2 YFSETQ. As DNA, the CDR3 is TGCGCCAGCAGCACTGGACCTGCCAGGGAAGAGACCCAGTACTTC. Amino acid sequence: CASSTGPAREETQYF.

V gene TRBV6-2 or TRBV6-3 combines with J gene TRBJ1-2; D unclear. Germline loops: CDR1 MNHEY, CDR2 SVGEGT. Trimming took off 2 bases at V and 4 bases at J, with 8 bases between the two ends. This CDR3 is built from 13 residues. The CDR3: CASSYDGRYGYTF. The CDR3 bases are TGTGCCAGCAGTTACGATGGGCGCTATGGCTACACCTTC.